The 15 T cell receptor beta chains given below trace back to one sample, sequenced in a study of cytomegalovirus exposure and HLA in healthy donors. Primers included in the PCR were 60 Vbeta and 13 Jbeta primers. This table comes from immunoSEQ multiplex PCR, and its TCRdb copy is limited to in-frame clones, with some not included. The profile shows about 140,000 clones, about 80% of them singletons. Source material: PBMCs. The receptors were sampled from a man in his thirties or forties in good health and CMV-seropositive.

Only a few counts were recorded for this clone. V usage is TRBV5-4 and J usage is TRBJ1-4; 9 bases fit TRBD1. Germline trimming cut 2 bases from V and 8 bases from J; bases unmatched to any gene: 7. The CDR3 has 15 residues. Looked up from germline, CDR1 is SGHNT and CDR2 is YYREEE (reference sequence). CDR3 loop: CASSLTGTGHEKLFF. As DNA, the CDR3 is TGTGCCAGCAGCTTAACCGGGACAGGGCACGAAAAACTGTTTTTT.

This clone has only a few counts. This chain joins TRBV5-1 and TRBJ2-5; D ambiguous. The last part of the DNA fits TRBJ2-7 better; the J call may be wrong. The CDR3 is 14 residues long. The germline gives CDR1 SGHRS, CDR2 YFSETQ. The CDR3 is CASSFGGSAYEQYF. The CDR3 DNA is TGCGCCAGCAGCTTCGGTGGCAGCGCCTACGAGCAGTACTTC.

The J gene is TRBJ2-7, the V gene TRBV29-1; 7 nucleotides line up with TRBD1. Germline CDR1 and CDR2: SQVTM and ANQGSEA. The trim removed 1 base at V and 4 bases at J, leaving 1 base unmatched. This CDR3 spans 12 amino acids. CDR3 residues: CSVEGQGYEQYF. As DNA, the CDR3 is TGCAGCGTTGAAGGACAGGGTTACGAGCAGTACTTC.

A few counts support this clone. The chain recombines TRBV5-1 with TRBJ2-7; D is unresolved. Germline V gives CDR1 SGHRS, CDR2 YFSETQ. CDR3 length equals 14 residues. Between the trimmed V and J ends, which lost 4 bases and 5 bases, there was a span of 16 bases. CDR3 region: CASSIQLASHEQYF. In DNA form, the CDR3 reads TGCGCCAGCAGCATCCAACTTGCTAGTCACGAGCAGTACTTC.

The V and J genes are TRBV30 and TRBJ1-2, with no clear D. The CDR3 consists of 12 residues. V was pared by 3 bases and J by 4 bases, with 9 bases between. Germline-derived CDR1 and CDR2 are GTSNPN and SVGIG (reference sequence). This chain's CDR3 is CAWRRVGYGYTF. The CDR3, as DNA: TGTGCCTGGAGGCGGGTCGGCTATGGCTACACCTTC.

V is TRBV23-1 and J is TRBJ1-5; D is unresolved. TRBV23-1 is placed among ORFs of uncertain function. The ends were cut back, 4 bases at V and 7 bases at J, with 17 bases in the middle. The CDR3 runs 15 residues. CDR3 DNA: TGCGCCAGCAGTCCGGTATGGGAGCAAGTGCAGCCCCAGCATTTT. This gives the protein CASSPVWEQVQPQHF.

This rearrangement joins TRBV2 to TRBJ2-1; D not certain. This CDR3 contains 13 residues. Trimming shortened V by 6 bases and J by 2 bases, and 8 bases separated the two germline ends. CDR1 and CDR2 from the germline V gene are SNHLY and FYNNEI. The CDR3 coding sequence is TGTGCCAGCAGCTCCCCTACCTACAATGAGCAGTTCTTC. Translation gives CASSSPTYNEQFF.

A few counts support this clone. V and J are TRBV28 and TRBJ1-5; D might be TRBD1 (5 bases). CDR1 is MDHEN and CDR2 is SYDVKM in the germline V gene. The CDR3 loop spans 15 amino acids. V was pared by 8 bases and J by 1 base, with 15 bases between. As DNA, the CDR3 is TGTGCCAGCGGGGTCCTCGGGGGAAGCAATCAGCCCCAGCATTTT. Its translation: CASGVLGGSNQPQHF.

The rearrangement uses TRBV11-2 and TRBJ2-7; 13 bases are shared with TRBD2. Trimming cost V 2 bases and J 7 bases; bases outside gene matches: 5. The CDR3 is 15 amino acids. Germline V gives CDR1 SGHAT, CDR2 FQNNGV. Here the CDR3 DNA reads TGTGCCAGCAGCTTACGACTAGCGGGGGGAAGGGAGCAGTACTTC. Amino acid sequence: CASSLRLAGGREQYF.

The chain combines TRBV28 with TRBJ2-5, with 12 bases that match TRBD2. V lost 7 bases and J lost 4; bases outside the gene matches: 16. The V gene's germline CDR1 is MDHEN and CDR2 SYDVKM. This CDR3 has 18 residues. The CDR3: CASKPPPPSGGAGETQYF. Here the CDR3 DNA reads TGTGCCAGCAAGCCGCCCCCTCCTAGCGGGGGGGCCGGAGAGACCCAGTACTTC.

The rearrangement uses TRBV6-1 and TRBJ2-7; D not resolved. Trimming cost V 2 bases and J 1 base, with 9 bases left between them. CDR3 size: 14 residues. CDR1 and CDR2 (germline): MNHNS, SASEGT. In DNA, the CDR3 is TGTGCCAGCAGTGAAACTGAGGTATCCTACGAGCAGTACTTC. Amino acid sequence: CASSETEVSYEQYF.

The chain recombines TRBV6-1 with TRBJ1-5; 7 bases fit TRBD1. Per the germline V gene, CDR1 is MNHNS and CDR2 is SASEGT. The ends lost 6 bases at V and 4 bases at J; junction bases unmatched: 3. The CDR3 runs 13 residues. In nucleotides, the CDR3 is TGTGCCAGCAGGCTGGACAGGAATCAGCCCCAGCATTTT. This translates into CASRLDRNQPQHF.

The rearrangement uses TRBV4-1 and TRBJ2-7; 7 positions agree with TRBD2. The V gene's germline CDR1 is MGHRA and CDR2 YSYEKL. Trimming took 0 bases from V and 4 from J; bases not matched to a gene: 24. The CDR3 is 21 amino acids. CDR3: CASSQDATTVKRVAGVYEQYF. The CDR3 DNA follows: TGCGCCAGCAGCCAAGATGCGACGACTGTCAAGAGGGTCGCGGGGGTTTACGAGCAGTACTTC.

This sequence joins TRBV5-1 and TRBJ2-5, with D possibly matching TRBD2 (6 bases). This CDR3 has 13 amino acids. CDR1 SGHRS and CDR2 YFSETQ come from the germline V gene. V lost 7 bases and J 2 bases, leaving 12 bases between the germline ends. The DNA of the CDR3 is TGCGCCAGCCGTTGGGGGGAACAAGAGACCCAGTACTTC. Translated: CASRWGEQETQYF.

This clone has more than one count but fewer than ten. The CDR3 DNA reads as TGCGCCAGCAGCTTGACGGGATCTAACACCGGGGAGCTGTTTTTT. Protein sequence: CASSLTGSNTGELFF. The chain joins TRBV5-1 to TRBJ2-2; a possible D gene is TRBD2 (5 bases). The CDR3 runs 15 residues. Germline CDR1 is SGHRS and CDR2 is YFSETQ. V shed 1 base and J shed 2 bases, with 9 bases lying between them.